This T cell receptor beta chain was sequenced for a study of CXCR3-negative and CXCR3-positive naive CD8 T cells. Study findings and constraints: Similar TRBV-TRBJ usage characterized naive CXCR3-negative and CXCR3-positive cells; memory cells differed. Comparison of naive cells showed more hydrophobic TRB CDR3s in CXCR3-positive than in CXCR3-negative naive cells.

The CDR3 extends over 16 amino acids. CDR1 and CDR2 (germline): SNHLY, FYNNEI. About this clonotype itself: Antigen unknown.

UMI-labeled 5' RACE yielded the TRB cDNA libraries. After re-calling the 5' RACE reads, TCRdb lists one entry per CDR3 protein, DNA absent. The sample has 80,000 to 100,000 distinct CDR3 sequences. Sequenced: naive CXCR3+ CD8+ T cells from blood. Specified subset: CD45RO-CCR7+CD27+CD95- naive CD8+ T cells expressing CXCR3 (TNR3+). The V gene is TRBV2, the J gene TRBJ2-5; TCRdb returns TRBD1, unconfirmable since there is no DNA. The sequence derives from a human donor in good health. Some clones in this sample may be carry-over from other donors' samples. The CDR3 is CASSDGLRGIQETQYF.